This TCR beta chain was sequenced during a study of regulatory dendritic cells for organ transplantation. The data were produced by immunoSEQ multiplex PCR, yet TCRdb's version contains in-frame clones alone and is incomplete. The sample lists some 29,000 clones; about three quarters were seen once. This clone was observed a single time. The target antigen is unknown. Study results and caveats: Naive T cells showed high diversity, memory cells less, memory CD8+ least.

V shed 3 bases and J shed 2 bases, with 8 bases lying between them. There are 15 residues in the CDR3. Germline-derived CDR1 and CDR2 are LNHDA and SQIVND (reference sequence). The rearrangement joins TRBV19 to TRBJ2-6; D is perhaps TRBD1 or TRBD2 (6 bases each). This clonotype originated in a human donor in good health. Sequences were obtained from memory CD4+ T cells from blood. The subset denotes: CD45RO+ memory T cells. The CDR3 loop is CASSIRGPGANVLTF. CDR3 nucleotide sequence: TGTGCCAGTAGTATTCGGGGGCCTGGGGCCAACGTCCTGACTTTC.